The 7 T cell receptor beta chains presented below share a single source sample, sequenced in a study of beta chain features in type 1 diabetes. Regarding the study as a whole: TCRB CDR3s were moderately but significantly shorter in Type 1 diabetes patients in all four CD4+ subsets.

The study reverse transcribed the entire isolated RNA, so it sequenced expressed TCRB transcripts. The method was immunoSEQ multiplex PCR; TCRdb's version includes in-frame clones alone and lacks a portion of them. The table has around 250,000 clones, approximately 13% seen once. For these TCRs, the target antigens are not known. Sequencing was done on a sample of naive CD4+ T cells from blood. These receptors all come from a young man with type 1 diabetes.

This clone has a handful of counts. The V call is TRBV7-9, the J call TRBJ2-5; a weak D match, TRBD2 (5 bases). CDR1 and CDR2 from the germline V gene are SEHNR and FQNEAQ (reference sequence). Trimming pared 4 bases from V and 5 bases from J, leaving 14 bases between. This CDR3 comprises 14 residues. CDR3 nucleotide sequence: TGTGCCAGCAGCTCTGCGGGCATTGTGGAGACCCAGTACTTC. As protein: CASSSAGIVETQYF.

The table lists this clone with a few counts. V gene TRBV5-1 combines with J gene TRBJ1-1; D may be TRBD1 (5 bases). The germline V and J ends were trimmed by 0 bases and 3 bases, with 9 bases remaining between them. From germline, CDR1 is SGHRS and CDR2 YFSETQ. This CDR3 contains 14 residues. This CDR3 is CASSLVQGDTEAFF. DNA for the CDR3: TGCGCCAGCAGCTTGGTTCAGGGTGACACTGAAGCTTTCTTT.

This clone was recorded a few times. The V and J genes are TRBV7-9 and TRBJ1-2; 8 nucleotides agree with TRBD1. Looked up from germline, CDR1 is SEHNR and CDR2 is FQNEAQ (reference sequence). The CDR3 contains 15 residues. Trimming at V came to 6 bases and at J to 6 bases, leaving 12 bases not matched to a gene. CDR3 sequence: CASRTDRVGLDGYTF. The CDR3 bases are TGTGCCAGCAGGACGGACAGGGTGGGTTTAGATGGCTACACCTTC.

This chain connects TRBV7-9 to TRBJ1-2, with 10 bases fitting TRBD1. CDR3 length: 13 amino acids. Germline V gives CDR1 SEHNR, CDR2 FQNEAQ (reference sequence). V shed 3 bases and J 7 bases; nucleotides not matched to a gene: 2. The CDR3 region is CASSLTGGGGYTF. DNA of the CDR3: TGTGCCAGCAGCTTGACAGGGGGCGGTGGCTACACCTTC. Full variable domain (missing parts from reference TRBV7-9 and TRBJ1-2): DTGVSQNPRHKITKRGQNVTFRCDPISEHNRLYWYRQTLGQGPEFLTYFQNEAQLEKSRLLSDRFSAERPKGSFSTLEIQRTEQGDSAMYLCASSLTGGGGYTFGSGTRLTVV.

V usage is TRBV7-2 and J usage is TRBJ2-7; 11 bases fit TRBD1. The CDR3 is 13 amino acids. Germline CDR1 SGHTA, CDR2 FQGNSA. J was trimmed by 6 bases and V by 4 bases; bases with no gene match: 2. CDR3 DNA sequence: TGTGCCAGCAGCTCGGGGACAGGGGGCGAGCAGTACTTC. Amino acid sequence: CASSSGTGGEQYF. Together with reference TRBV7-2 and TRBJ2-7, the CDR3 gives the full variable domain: GAGVSQSPSNKVTEKGKDVELRCDPISGHTALYWYRQSLGQGLEFLIYFQGNSAPDKSGLPSDRFSAERTGGSVSTLTIQRTQQEDSAVYLCASSSGTGGEQYFGPGTRLTVT.

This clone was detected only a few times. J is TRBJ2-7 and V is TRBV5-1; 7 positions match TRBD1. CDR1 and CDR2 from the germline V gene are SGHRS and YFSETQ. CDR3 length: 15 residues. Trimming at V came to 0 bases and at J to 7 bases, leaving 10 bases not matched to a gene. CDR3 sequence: CASSLVWQGVGEQYF. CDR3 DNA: TGCGCCAGCAGCTTGGTATGGCAGGGGGTAGGGGAGCAGTACTTC.

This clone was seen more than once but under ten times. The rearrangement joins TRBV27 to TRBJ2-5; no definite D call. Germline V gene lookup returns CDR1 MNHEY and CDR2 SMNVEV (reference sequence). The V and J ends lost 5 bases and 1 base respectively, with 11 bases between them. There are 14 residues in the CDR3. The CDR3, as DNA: TGTGCCAGCAGTCCGACCGACACCCAAGAGACCCAGTACTTC. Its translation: CASSPTDTQETQYF.